Detailed here is one TCR beta chain. The sample comes from a study of blood T cell repertoires in COVID-19. The repertoire was sequenced with immunoSEQ multiplex PCR; TCRdb's copy has only in-frame clones and lacks some. The sample holds 100,000 to 120,000 clones, roughly 80% seen once. This sequence was found in a man between 50 and 59 years old with acute or convalescent COVID-19. The material sequenced was peripheral blood.

The CDR3 is CASSTAGSYEQYV. The CDR3 DNA sequence: TGTGCCAGCAGCACCGCGGGGTCCTACGAGCAGTACGTC. The rearrangement uses TRBV11-2 and TRBJ2-7; possible D gene TRBD2, 6 bases. V gave up 5 bases and J gave up 1 base, with 9 bases separating them. In germline, CDR1 is SGHAT, CDR2 FQNNGV. The CDR3 has 13 amino acids.